Given below is one TCR beta chain in context. The antigen remains unidentified. The CDR3 is 15 amino acids. CDR1 is MNHEY, CDR2 SVGAGI, per germline. With 4 bases removed from V and 4 bases from J, the gap between germline ends came to 14 bases. Cells designated naive CD8 were CD45RO-negative and were positively selected for CCR7, with terminally differentiated effector memory CD45RA+ cells excluded. Sorted subsets were amplified in replicate PCRs using about 200 ng DNA, about 30,000 T cell genomes. Authors' analysis steps: Filtering differed for immunoSEQ, which gave only junction sequences without quality scores. Assay used: immunoSEQ multiplex PCR; TCRdb lists only in-frame clones, some missing. Clone size and V and J calls were adopted from that table, with D and trimming inferred from the DNA. Here the sample spans about 1.9 million clones, 90% to 95% being singletons. The sample is drawn from a study of shared clonotypes between healthy human individuals.

Study findings and constraints: Even with large depth, rarefaction showed that sorted-subset sequencing was incomplete.

Sequenced material: naive CD8+ T cells from PBMCs. The source is a man aged 18 to 29 in good health. Some clones in this sample may be carry-over from other donors' samples. The V gene is TRBV6-5, the J gene TRBJ1-5, with TRBD1 as a possible D gene (5 bases). CDR3 region: CASSLRQSSNQPQHF. The CDR3 DNA is TGTGCCAGCAGTTTACGACAGTCATCAAATCAGCCCCAGCATTTT.